The sequence of this T cell receptor (beta chain) was determined in a study of control samples from healthy donors and cancer patients. The CDR3 contains 16 residues. The germline CDR1 and CDR2 sequences are SEHNR and FQNEAQ (reference sequence). V lost 3 bases, J lost 7 bases, and 14 bases stayed unmatched. Generated by immunoSEQ multiplex PCR, the TCRdb table keeps only in-frame clones and is missing some. In the table there are approximately 150,000 clones, approximately 90% of which are singletons. Specimen: blood. The TCR originated in a woman aged 25-40 years in good health. This rearrangement joins TRBV7-9 to TRBJ2-5; TRBD1 aligns across 7 bases. The CDR3 loop is CASSFAGGDSNGTQYF. Written as DNA, the CDR3 is TGTGCCAGCAGCTTTGCAGGGGGAGACTCTAATGGGACCCAGTACTTC. The complete variable domain, with remaining parts taken from reference TRBV7-9 and TRBJ2-5, reads DTGVSQNPRHKITKRGQNVTFRCDPISEHNRLYWYRQTLGQGPEFLTYFQNEAQLEKSRLLSDRFSAERPKGSFSTLEIQRTEQGDSAMYLCASSFAGGDSNGTQYFGPGTRLLVL.